This T cell receptor (beta chain) was observed in a study of T cells in localized non-small cell lung cancer. General observations from the study: With higher T cell density in blood came longer overall survival. Paired adjacent lung recovered a median about 61 of the top 100 tumor clones. Because researchers sequenced only one region of the tumor, heterogeneity is still possible. Uninvolved nearby lung showed the greatest T cell clonality, exceeding that found in tumor.

Sequencing used immunoSEQ multiplex PCR; TCRdb keeps in-frame clones, though not all of them. The sample shows more than 9,000 clones, over 70% of them seen only once. The CDR3 consists of 13 residues. Germline V lookup: CDR1 SGHRS, CDR2 YFSETQ. Trimming stripped 5 bases from V and 0 bases from J, with 8 bases between. A note on this clone: No antigen is known for it.

Material: peripheral blood, obtained before any cancer treatment. The TCR originated in a male donor aged 60 or over with stage I lung adenocarcinoma. The chain combines TRBV5-1 with TRBJ1-1, with a tentative D call TRBD1 (5 bases). The CDR3 DNA reads as TGCGCCAGCAGAACAGGAATGAACACTGAAGCTTTCTTT. It specifies CASRTGMNTEAFF.